Sequencing of this T cell receptor (beta chain) was carried out in a study of Graves' ophthalmopathy and Graves' hyperthyroidism. Scientists amplified the TCR beta CDR3 regions from RNA transcripts. In the first round, RT-PCR was carried out with HTBI primers, and a multiplex PCR formed the second round. TCRdb re-derived calls from the multiplex PCR reads in MiXCR, one entry per CDR3 protein. The sample includes 560,000 or so distinct CDR3 sequences, roughly 39% seen only once; the top ten take 3.5% to 5%. This clonotype was seen at least ten times. Its antigen is not known. As diagnostic evidence, clinical symptoms, serum thyroxine, TRAb, thyroid ultrasound and orbital computed tomography were relied upon. Study findings and constraints: The 13-signature model separated ophthalmopathy from stable hyperthyroidism at just under 90% sensitivity and nearly 83% specificity. Most clonotypes expanded in thyroid above 0.001 frequency were present in blood too. As the model predicted ophthalmopathy progression, it achieved a sensitivity of around 71% and a specificity of around 76%.

Material for sequencing was peripheral blood or thyroid tissue (not recorded which). The receptor was derived from an adult man with Graves' hyperthyroidism.

The CDR3 DNA sequence: TGTGCCAGCAGTTCACACAGGGGTTACGGCACTGAAGCTTTCTTT. Translation: CASSSHRGYGTEAFF. The chain joins TRBV12-3 or TRBV12-4 to TRBJ1-1, with 7 positions matching TRBD1. With 4 bases clipped from V and 4 bases from J, the junction kept 9 bases outside the gene matches. This CDR3 region has 15 residues.